Below, 18 T cell receptor beta chains from the same sample are listed, as sequenced in a study of T cell changes during pregnancy in multiple sclerosis. Data came from immunoSEQ multiplex PCR; TCRdb stores just in-frame clones and leaves some out. The sample consists of some 68,000 clones, 90% to 95% of them appearing once. Sequenced here: peripheral blood, sampled in the second trimester of pregnancy. These receptor sequences come from a female donor with multiple sclerosis, enrolled in a pregnancy study.

V is TRBV10-3 and J is TRBJ1-3, with D perhaps matching TRBD1 (6 bases). Germline V lookup: CDR1 ENHRY, CDR2 SYGVKD. The CDR3 is 15 amino acids. The V gene lost 7 bases and the J gene lost 0 bases, with 13 bases spanning the gap. CDR3 loop: CAITPGATSGNTIYF. The CDR3 DNA reads TGTGCCATCACCCCAGGGGCTACCTCTGGAAACACCATATATTTT.

The chain uses TRBV27 and TRBJ2-1; TRBD2 aligns across 9 bases. CDR3 length: 13 amino acids. CDR1 is MNHEY and CDR2 is SMNVEV in the germline V gene (reference sequence). V shed 5 bases and J 9 bases; nucleotides not matched to a gene: 5. The CDR3 loop is CASSPSTSGEQFF. The DNA of the CDR3 is TGTGCCAGCAGTCCCTCGACTAGCGGTGAGCAGTTCTTC.

This chain connects TRBV7-2 to TRBJ2-2; 7 bases agree with TRBD2. The CDR3 covers 15 residues. CDR1 SGHTA and CDR2 FQGNSA come from the germline V gene. Trimming cost V 10 bases and J 7 bases; bases outside gene matches: 15. CDR3 in DNA: TGTGCCATACCCGCCGGGACTAAGGTTGACGGGGAGCTGTTTTTT. Its protein is CAIPAGTKVDGELFF.

The chain links TRBV27 to TRBJ2-2; 7 bases align to TRBD1. With V trimmed by 5 bases and J by 6 bases, 9 bases remained unmatched. CDR1 is MNHEY, CDR2 SMNVEV, per germline (reference sequence). This CDR3 is built from 15 residues. CDR3 loop: CASSPRDSFAGELFF. The CDR3, as DNA: TGTGCCAGCAGTCCCCGGGACAGTTTTGCCGGGGAGCTGTTTTTT.

V usage is TRBV2 and J usage is TRBJ2-3; TRBD1 matches 9 bases. Germline values: CDR1 SNHLY, CDR2 FYNNEI. V was clipped by 4 bases and J by 2 bases; unmatched bases: 10. This CDR3 comprises 17 residues. The CDR3 here is CASSVPFDRGNTDTQYF. Here the CDR3 DNA reads TGTGCCAGCAGTGTCCCTTTCGACAGGGGGAACACAGATACGCAGTATTTT.

The chain combines TRBV5-1 with TRBJ1-3; TRBD1 is a possible D gene (6 bases). CDR1 and CDR2 from the germline V gene are SGHRS and YFSETQ. This CDR3 comprises 14 residues. The V end lost 3 bases, the J end lost 5 bases, and 12 bases lay between the germline ends. The CDR3 is CASSSQGIRNTIYF. The DNA for the CDR3 is TGCGCCAGCAGCTCACAGGGTATCCGAAACACCATATATTTT.

This sequence joins TRBV7-9 and TRBJ2-3; 8 bases are a match to TRBD1. The trim removed 6 bases at V and 4 bases at J, leaving 9 bases unmatched. The CDR3 spans 15 residues. CDR1 is SEHNR, CDR2 FQNEAQ, per germline (reference sequence). The CDR3 spells CASRRQGAVADTQYF. The CDR3 DNA follows: TGTGCCAGCAGGCGGCAGGGGGCCGTAGCAGATACGCAGTATTTT. Drawing the rest from reference TRBV7-9 and TRBJ2-3, the complete variable domain is DTGVSQNPRHKITKRGQNVTFRCDPISEHNRLYWYRQTLGQGPEFLTYFQNEAQLEKSRLLSDRFSAERPKGSFSTLEIQRTEQGDSAMYLCASRRQGAVADTQYFGPGTRLTVL.

The table lists this clone with a count of one. V usage is TRBV19 and J usage is TRBJ2-2; D is possibly TRBD1 (6 bases). This CDR3 has 15 amino acids. Germline CDR1 LNHDA, CDR2 SQIVND (reference sequence). The V end lost 6 bases, the J end lost 0 bases, and 11 bases lay between the germline ends. CDR3 coding DNA: TGTGCCAGTAGACAGGGAGCCGCGAACACCGGGGAGCTGTTTTTT. Translating gives CASRQGAANTGELFF.

The rearrangement uses TRBV9 and TRBJ2-2, with 7 bases that match TRBD1. From germline, CDR1 is SGDLS and CDR2 YYNGEE. J gave up 3 bases and V 4 bases, and 6 bases lay outside the gene matches. The CDR3 has 15 amino acids. The CDR3 loop reads CASSPSTGDTGELFF. CDR3 DNA: TGTGCCAGCAGCCCATCTACAGGGGACACCGGGGAGCTGTTTTTT. Drawing the rest from reference TRBV9 and TRBJ2-2, the complete variable domain is DSGVTQTPKHLITATGQRVTLRCSPRSGDLSVYWYQQSLDQGLQFLIQYYNGEERAKGNILERFSAQQFPDLHSELNLSSLELGDSALYFCASSPSTGDTGELFFGEGSRLTVL.

This clone was observed once. The rearrangement uses TRBV27 and TRBJ1-2; D is uncertain. Trimming cost V 5 bases and J 4 bases, with 17 bases left between them. The CDR3 contains 15 residues. CDR1 MNHEY and CDR2 SMNVEV come from the germline V gene (reference sequence). The CDR3 DNA reads as TGTGCCAGCAGTCCTACGACGGGCGGGAGCTATGGCTACACCTTC. It codes for CASSPTTGGSYGYTF.

This clone appeared a single time. The chain employs TRBV5-1 and TRBJ2-5, with 10 bases matching TRBD2. The germline gives CDR1 SGHRS, CDR2 YFSETQ. The CDR3 contains 14 residues. With 0 bases clipped from V and 5 bases from J, the junction kept 1 base outside the gene matches. For the CDR3, the DNA is TGCGCCAGCAGCTTGGCTAGCGGGGGTGAGACCCAGTACTTC. Translated: CASSLASGGETQYF. Filled out from reference TRBV5-1 and TRBJ2-5, the complete variable domain reads KAGVTQTPRYLIKTRGQQVTLSCSPISGHRSVSWYQQTPGQGLQFLFEYFSETQRNKGNFPGRFSGRQFSNSRSEMNVSTLELGDSALYLCASSLASGGETQYFGPGTRLLVL.

The chain links TRBV7-2 to TRBJ2-7, with D perhaps TRBD1 (6 bases). CDR3 length equals 14 residues. CDR1 SGHTA and CDR2 FQGNSA come from the germline V gene. Trimming shortened V by 1 base and J by 2 bases, and 9 bases separated the two germline ends. In DNA form, the CDR3 reads TGTGCCAGCAGCTTAGGACAGGTCACCTACGAGCAGTACTTC. Encoded protein: CASSLGQVTYEQYF.

This rearrangement joins TRBV10-3 to TRBJ1-1; 7 bases are shared with TRBD1. After removal of 4 bases from V and 4 bases from J, the junction contained 6 bases not matched to a gene. Germline V gives CDR1 ENHRY, CDR2 SYGVKD. The CDR3 is 14 amino acids. This CDR3 reads CAISGQGLVTEAFF. In DNA, the CDR3 is TGTGCCATCAGTGGACAGGGATTGGTCACTGAAGCTTTCTTT.

The chain links TRBV7-2 to TRBJ1-1; 8 positions match TRBD1. CDR3 length: 14 residues. The junction had 3 bases not matched to a gene; V was cut back by 5 bases and J by 1 base. CDR1 is SGHTA, CDR2 FQGNSA, per germline. The CDR3 is CASSQGARNTEAFF. In DNA form, the CDR3 reads TGTGCCAGCAGCCAGGGGGCTCGGAACACTGAAGCTTTCTTT.

The chain has TRBV6-4 and TRBJ1-1; possible D gene TRBD1, 5 bases. Germline V gives CDR1 MRHNA, CDR2 SNTAGT. The length of the CDR3 is 13 residues. V lost 2 bases, J lost 3 bases, and 7 bases lay in between. This CDR3 reads CASSDQGDTEAFF. In DNA form, the CDR3 reads TGTGCCAGCAGTGACCAGGGCGACACTGAAGCTTTCTTT.

The chain employs TRBV7-2 and TRBJ1-2; tentatively, D is TRBD1 (6 bases). V was trimmed by 5 bases and J by 8 bases, leaving 15 bases between them. This CDR3 is built from 13 residues. The V gene's germline CDR1 is SGHTA and CDR2 FQGNSA. The CDR3 region is CASSVSGDHGYTF. CDR3 DNA sequence: TGTGCCAGCAGCGTATCAGGGGATCACGGCTACACCTTC.

The chain couples TRBV5-1 to TRBJ2-1; maybe TRBD1 (6 bases). CDR3 length: 13 residues. Germline CDR1 reads SGHRS; CDR2 reads YFSETQ. Trimming shortened V by 4 bases and J by 8 bases, and 13 bases separated the two germline ends. The CDR3 reads CASSSETGHEQFF. DNA for the CDR3: TGCGCCAGCAGCAGCGAGACAGGCCATGAGCAGTTCTTC.

This chain connects TRBV4-3 to TRBJ1-4, with D possibly matching TRBD1 (6 bases). Germline V gene data show CDR1 as LGHNA and CDR2 as YSLEER. Trimming removed 3 bases from V and 10 bases from J, with 15 bases in between. The CDR3 has 14 amino acids. The CDR3 loop is CASSQGADLAKLFF. The CDR3 DNA sequence: TGCGCCAGCAGCCAGGGGGCTGATCTTGCAAAACTGTTTTTT.